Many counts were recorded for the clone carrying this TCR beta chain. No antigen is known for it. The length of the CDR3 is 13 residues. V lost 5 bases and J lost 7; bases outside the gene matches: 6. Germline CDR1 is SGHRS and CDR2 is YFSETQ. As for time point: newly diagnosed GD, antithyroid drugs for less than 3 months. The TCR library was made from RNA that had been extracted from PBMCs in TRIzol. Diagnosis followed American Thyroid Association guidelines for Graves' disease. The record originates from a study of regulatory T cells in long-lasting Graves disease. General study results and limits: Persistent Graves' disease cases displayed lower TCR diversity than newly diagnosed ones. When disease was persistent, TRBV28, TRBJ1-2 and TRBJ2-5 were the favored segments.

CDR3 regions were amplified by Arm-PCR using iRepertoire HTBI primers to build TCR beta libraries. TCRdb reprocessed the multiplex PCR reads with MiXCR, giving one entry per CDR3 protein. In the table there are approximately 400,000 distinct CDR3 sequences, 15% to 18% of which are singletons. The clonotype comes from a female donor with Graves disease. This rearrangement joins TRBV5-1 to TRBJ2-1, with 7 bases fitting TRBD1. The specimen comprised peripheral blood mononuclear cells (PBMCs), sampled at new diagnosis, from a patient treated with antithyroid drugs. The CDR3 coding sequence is TGCGCCAGCAGTTCGACAGGGCGTAATGAGCAGTTCTTC. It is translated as CASSSTGRNEQFF. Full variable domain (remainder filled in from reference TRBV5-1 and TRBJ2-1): KAGVTQTPRYLIKTRGQQVTLSCSPISGHRSVSWYQQTPGQGLQFLFEYFSETQRNKGNFPGRFSGRQFSNSRSEMNVSTLELGDSALYLCASSSTGRNEQFFGPGTRLTVL.